A single sample is the source of the 20 T cell receptor beta chains below, sequenced in a study of blood T cell repertoires in COVID-19. Libraries were prepared by immunoSEQ multiplex PCR; TCRdb keeps only in-frame clonotypes and omits some of them. The data contain under 250,000 clones, about nine tenths of them singletons. The specimen sequenced was peripheral blood. Source of these receptors: a woman in her 30s with COVID-19, enrolled during active disease.

The genes are TRBV18 and TRBJ1-1; unclear D gene. There are 14 residues in the CDR3. Trimming pared 3 bases from V and 1 base from J, leaving 9 bases between. CDR1 is KGHSH and CDR2 is LQKENI in the germline V gene. This chain's CDR3 is CASSPVAANTEAFF. CDR3 coding DNA: TGTGCCAGCTCACCCGTGGCGGCGAACACTGAAGCTTTCTTT.

The chain recombines TRBV19 with TRBJ2-5; 13 bases are shared with TRBD2. The CDR3 extends over 16 amino acids. With V trimmed by 6 bases and J by 4 bases, 8 bases remained unmatched. Looked up from germline, CDR1 is LNHDA and CDR2 is SQIVND (reference sequence). CDR3 sequence: CASSGTSGIEGETQYF. CDR3 sequence (DNA): TGTGCCAGTAGCGGGACTAGCGGGATCGAGGGAGAGACCCAGTACTTC.

The chain joins TRBV7-2 to TRBJ2-1, with D perhaps matching TRBD1 (6 bases). Trimming left V 2 bases short and J 4 bases short, with 18 bases between. From germline, CDR1 is SGHTA and CDR2 FQGNSA. The CDR3 spans 17 residues. In nucleotides, the CDR3 is TGTGCCAGCAGCTTATTAGCCAGGCCAGGGGTATACAATGAGCAGTTCTTC. It specifies CASSLLARPGVYNEQFF. Using reference TRBV7-2 and TRBJ2-1 for the parts outside the CDR3, the full variable domain is GAGVSQSPSNKVTEKGKDVELRCDPISGHTALYWYRQSLGQGLEFLIYFQGNSAPDKSGLPSDRFSAERTGGSVSTLTIQRTQQEDSAVYLCASSLLARPGVYNEQFFGPGTRLTVL.

V and J are TRBV3-1 (or the pseudogene TRBV3-2) and TRBJ2-1; perhaps TRBD1 as D (5 bases). The CDR3 sequence is 17 residues long. The germline V and J ends were trimmed by 3 bases and 3 bases, with 18 bases remaining between them. CDR1 LGHDT and CDR2 YNNKEL come from the germline V gene (reference sequence). The CDR3: CASSHQPGLGVYNEQFF. CDR3 sequence (DNA): TGTGCCAGCAGCCACCAACCAGGGTTAGGAGTCTACAATGAGCAGTTCTTC.

The V gene is TRBV12-5, the J gene TRBJ2-1; TRBD1 matches at 9 bases. The CDR3 runs to 15 residues. The germline gives CDR1 LGHNT, CDR2 FRNRAP. J lost 5 bases, V lost 5 bases, and 7 bases had no gene match. CDR3 in DNA: TGTGCTAGTGGTCCCCTCCGGGACAGGGACAATGAGCAGTTCTTC. Its translation: CASGPLRDRDNEQFF.

V is TRBV9 and J is TRBJ1-1; a possible D gene is TRBD1 (5 bases). Trimming shortened V by 4 bases and J by 11 bases, and 21 bases separated the two germline ends. The CDR3 spans 14 residues. Per germline, CDR1 SGDLS and CDR2 YYNGEE. CDR3 sequence: CASSPLIFQGVAFF. CDR3 bases: TGTGCCAGCAGCCCGTTAATATTCCAGGGTGTTGCTTTCTTT.

The CDR3 loop reads CASSPGLAEPSYEQYF. The CDR3 region has the DNA TGTGCCAGCAGCCCGGGACTAGCGGAGCCCTCCTACGAGCAGTACTTC. This chain links TRBV5-4 with TRBJ2-7, with TRBD2 identical over 11 bases. The CDR3 extends over 16 amino acids. Germline V CDR1 and CDR2: SGHNT, YYREEE (reference sequence). The V segment lost 4 bases and the J segment 0 bases; nucleotides outside the gene matches: 6.

The chain links TRBV4-1 to TRBJ1-1; possibly TRBD1 for D (5 bases). The CDR3 has 13 residues. V gave up 1 base and J gave up 5 bases, with 8 bases separating them. Germline CDR1 is MGHRA and CDR2 is YSYEKL. This CDR3 reads CASSQVPGTEAFF. The CDR3 DNA sequence: TGCGCCAGCAGCCAAGTCCCAGGGACTGAAGCTTTCTTT.

The chain couples TRBV3-1 (or the pseudogene TRBV3-2) to TRBJ2-5; D perhaps matches TRBD1 (5 bases). The CDR3 runs to 12 residues. V lost 2 bases and J lost 9, with 10 bases in between. Germline values: CDR1 LGHDT, CDR2 YNNKEL (reference sequence). This CDR3 reads CASSQYQGAQYF. As DNA, the CDR3 is TGTGCCAGCAGCCAATACCAGGGTGCCCAGTACTTC.

This clone was seen once. The chain uses TRBV5-4 and TRBJ2-1, with 12 bases matching TRBD1. Germline-derived CDR1 and CDR2 are SGHNT and YYREEE (reference sequence). The CDR3 extends over 17 amino acids. J gave up 7 bases and V 4 bases, and 12 bases lay outside the gene matches. The CDR3 DNA sequence: TGTGCCAGCAGCAAAGCCCCGGGACAGGGGGCTGAAAATGAGCAGTTCTTC. This translates into CASSKAPGQGAENEQFF. The entire variable domain, with the rest obtained from reference TRBV5-4 and TRBJ2-1, is as follows: ETGVTQSPTHLIKTRGQQVTLRCSSQSGHNTVSWYQQALGQGPQFIFQYYREEENGRGNFPPRFSGLQFPNYSSELNVNALELDDSALYLCASSKAPGQGAENEQFFGPGTRLTVL.

This clone is a singleton in its sample. This sequence joins TRBV7-2 and TRBJ1-5; 11 bases align to TRBD1. Germline assignment: CDR1 SGHTA and CDR2 FQGNSA. The CDR3 contains 15 residues. The V and J ends lost 5 bases and 5 bases, in that order; junction bases with no gene match: 5. The CDR3, as DNA: TGTGCCAGCAGCCCCGGACAGGGGGCCGATCAGCCCCAGCATTTT. Translated, it gives CASSPGQGADQPQHF.

This clone was seen a handful of times. V usage is TRBV10-3 and J usage is TRBJ1-5; unclear D gene. Per the germline V gene, CDR1 is ENHRY and CDR2 is SYGVKD. CDR3 length: 14 amino acids. V lost 7 bases to trimming and J lost 0 bases, with 10 bases between them. This CDR3 reads CAINEVASNQPQHF. CDR3 bases: TGTGCCATCAACGAAGTGGCTAGCAATCAGCCCCAGCATTTT.

The table lists this clone with a count of one. The rearrangement links TRBV7-6 to TRBJ2-6; weak D call: TRBD2 (5 bases). The CDR3 sequence is 14 residues long. V dropped 6 bases and J dropped 0 bases, with 6 bases sitting between them. Germline CDR1 is SGHVS and CDR2 is FNYEAQ. CDR3 residues: CASRRDSGANVLTF. In DNA, the CDR3 is TGTGCCAGCAGGAGGGACTCTGGGGCCAACGTCCTGACTTTC.

The genes are TRBV4-2 and TRBJ2-7; 11 nucleotides agree with TRBD2. CDR3 length: 16 residues. V shed 1 base and J 4 bases; nucleotides not matched to a gene: 6. Germline V gives CDR1 LGHNA, CDR2 YNFKEQ. CDR3 nucleotides: TGTGCCAGCAGCCAAGTCCCCGGGACTAGCGGATACGAGCAGTACTTC. It codes for CASSQVPGTSGYEQYF.

The gene calls are TRBV7-8 and TRBJ2-7, with D possibly TRBD2 on 6 matching bases. V was shortened by 3 bases and J by 3 bases, with 9 bases between the two germline ends. Germline V gene sequence: CDR1 SGHVS, CDR2 FQNEAQ. The CDR3 consists of 13 residues. Here the CDR3 DNA reads TGTGCCAGCAGCTTTTCCGGGGGCTACGAGCAGTACTTC. Amino acids: CASSFSGGYEQYF. The whole variable domain, remainder taken from reference TRBV7-8 and TRBJ2-7, is GAGVSQSPRYKVAKRGQDVALRCDPISGHVSLFWYQQALGQGPEFLTYFQNEAQLDKSGLPSDRFFAERPEGSVSTLKIQRTQQEDSAVYLCASSFSGGYEQYFGPGTRLTVT.

The chain employs TRBV7-6 and TRBJ2-3; D might be TRBD2 (7 bases). Trimming removed 1 base from V and 0 bases from J, with 11 bases in between. Germline CDR1 reads SGHVS; CDR2 reads FNYEAQ. CDR3 length: 16 amino acids. CDR3 nucleotides: TGTGCCAGCAGCTTAGTAGGGGGGGAAAGCACAGATACGCAGTATTTT. Residues: CASSLVGGESTDTQYF.

The chain employs TRBV5-1 and TRBJ2-7; 8 nucleotides align to TRBD2. Germline values: CDR1 SGHRS, CDR2 YFSETQ. V trimming: 1 base; J trimming: 3 bases; junction bases outside the gene matches: 15. This CDR3 comprises 18 residues. The CDR3 loop reads CASSLTAATGGPNYEQYV. As DNA, the CDR3 is TGCGCCAGCAGCTTGACGGCGGCTACGGGAGGGCCGAACTACGAGCAGTACGTC.

The rearrangement uses TRBV27 and TRBJ2-5, with TRBD1 identical over 8 bases. This CDR3 has 14 residues. Trimming took 4 bases from V and 6 from J; bases not matched to a gene: 7. Germline CDR1 reads MNHEY; CDR2 reads SMNVEV (reference sequence). The DNA of the CDR3 is TGTGCCAGCAGTTCCCACCAGGGGGCCCAGACCCAGTACTTC. Translation: CASSSHQGAQTQYF.

This clone was seen only once. This chain links TRBV11-2 with TRBJ1-6; possibly TRBD1 for D (6 bases). The CDR3 covers 15 residues. The germline gives CDR1 SGHAT, CDR2 FQNNGV. V lost 2 bases and J 7 bases, leaving 12 bases between the germline ends. The CDR3 sequence: CASSLWWDINSPLHF. In nucleotides, the CDR3 is TGTGCCAGCAGCTTATGGTGGGACATCAATTCACCCCTCCACTTT.

The chain has TRBV12-3 or TRBV12-4 and TRBJ1-2; a possible D gene is TRBD1 (6 bases). The CDR3 covers 13 residues. The V end was cut by 0 bases, the J end by 8 bases, with 10 bases between. Written as DNA, the CDR3 is TGTGCCAGCAGTTTAGCCGGACAGATCGGCTACACCTTC. Amino acids: CASSLAGQIGYTF.